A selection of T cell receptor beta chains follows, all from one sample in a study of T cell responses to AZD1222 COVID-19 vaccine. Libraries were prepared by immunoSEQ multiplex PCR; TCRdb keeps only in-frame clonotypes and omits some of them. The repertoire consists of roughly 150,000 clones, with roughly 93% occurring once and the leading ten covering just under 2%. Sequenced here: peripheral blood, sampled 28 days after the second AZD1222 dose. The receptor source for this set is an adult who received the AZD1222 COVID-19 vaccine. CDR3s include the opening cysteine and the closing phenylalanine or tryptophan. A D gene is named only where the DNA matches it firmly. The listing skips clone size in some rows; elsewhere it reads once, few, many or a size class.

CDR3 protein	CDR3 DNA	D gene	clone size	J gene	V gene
CASSPRGRNTIYF	TGTGCCAGCAGCCCTCGGGGGCGGAACACCATATATTTT	.	.	TRBJ1-3	TRBV3-1/TRBV3-2
CASSLSSTRDSQSSYEQYF	TGTGCCAGCAGCTTAAGTTCTACTAGGGACAGCCAAAGCTCCTACGAGCAGTACTTC	TRBD1	.	TRBJ2-7	TRBV7-9
CASSLGGLSNTGELFF	TGTGCCAGCAGCTTAGGAGGACTTTCGAACACCGGGGAGCTGTTTTTT	.	.	TRBJ2-2	TRBV7-8
CSVVRGGTSYEQYF	TGCAGCGTCGTGAGGGGGGGCACGTCCTACGAGCAGTACTTC	.	.	TRBJ2-7	TRBV29-1
CASSERQVDTEAFF	TGTGCCAGCAGCGAACGACAGGTGGACACTGAAGCTTTCTTT	.	.	TRBJ1-1	TRBV3-1/TRBV3-2
CASSLTGTGTDTQYF	TGTGCCAGCAGCTTAACCGGGACCGGCACAGATACGCAGTATTTT	.	.	TRBJ2-3	TRBV7-8
CASSLPSGTDTQYF	TGTGCCAGCAGCCTCCCTAGCGGCACAGATACGCAGTATTTT	.	.	TRBJ2-3	TRBV3-1/TRBV3-2
CASSGDAWNTEAFF	TGTGCCAGCAGTGGAGACGCGTGGAACACTGAAGCTTTCTTT	.	.	TRBJ1-1	TRBV6-4
CASSSWTGTGNTIYF	TGTGCCAGCAGCTCATGGACAGGGACTGGAAACACCATATATTTT	TRBD1	.	TRBJ1-3	TRBV11-2
CASSTQLNTEAFF	TGTGCCAGCTCAACACAGCTAAACACTGAAGCTTTCTTT	.	.	TRBJ1-1	TRBV18
CASSRDRVEPQHF	TGTGCCAGCAGCCGGGACAGGGTGGAGCCCCAGCATTTT	TRBD1	few	TRBJ1-5	TRBV6-5